Shown below are 30 T cell receptor beta chains from a single sample sequenced in a study of T cell repertoires in cytomegalovirus infection. The antigens these receptors bind are not known. MiXCR was run by TCRdb on the reads, yielding one entry per CDR3 protein. The table lists about 920,000 distinct CDR3 sequences, roughly 30% of them singletons. Specimen: cultured CD8+ T cells from PBMCs, collected from culture after CMV antigen stimulation. Every receptor here comes from a human donor in good health (CMV status not recorded). Some clones in this sample may be carry-over from other donors' samples.

The chain uses TRBV7-9 and TRBJ2-3; D may be TRBD1 or TRBD2 (5 bases each). The CDR3 runs 16 residues. The germline CDR1 and CDR2 sequences are SEHNR and FQNEAQ (reference sequence). Trimming took off 5 bases at V and 6 bases at J, with 21 bases between the two ends. DNA of the CDR3: TGTGCCAGCAGCACTAGGGGTGGGGCAGCCGCCGATACGCAGTATTTT. Residues: CASSTRGGAAADTQYF.

The V and J genes are TRBV2 and TRBJ2-3; D ambiguous. Germline CDR1 and CDR2: SNHLY and FYNNEI. V lost 8 bases and J 1 base, leaving 16 bases between the germline ends. The CDR3 runs to 15 residues. The CDR3 is CASSEPSQGTDTQYF. Here the CDR3 DNA reads TGTGCCAGCTCTGAACCTTCCCAGGGCACAGATACGCAGTATTTT.

The chain is built from TRBV6-1 and TRBJ1-4; TRBD1 matches at 7 bases. CDR1 is MNHNS, CDR2 SASEGT, per germline. Losses at the gene ends were 7 bases for V and 0 bases for J; bases not matched to a gene: 8. The CDR3 has 16 amino acids. The CDR3 loop reads CASTLRRGPTNEKLFF. CDR3 coding DNA: TGTGCCAGCACCCTAAGGAGGGGGCCAACTAATGAAAAACTGTTTTTT.

This clonotype appeared a few times. The rearrangement uses TRBV12-3 or TRBV12-4 and TRBJ1-2, with 9 bases matching TRBD1. The V and J ends lost 6 bases and 6 bases, in that order; junction bases with no gene match: 8. The CDR3 loop spans 14 amino acids. In DNA form, the CDR3 reads TGTGCCAGCAGCCGAGGGACAGGGCAAAATGGCTACACCTTC. This encodes CASSRGTGQNGYTF.

This clonotype was seen more than once but under ten times. This rearrangement joins TRBV27 to TRBJ2-3; 13 nucleotides align to TRBD2. V shed 5 bases and J 3 bases; nucleotides not matched to a gene: 8. Germline V gene data show CDR1 as MNHEY and CDR2 as SMNVEV (reference sequence). The CDR3 runs 17 residues. CDR3 sequence reads: CASSPLLAGGPTDTQYF. The DNA of the CDR3 is TGTGCCAGCAGTCCGCTACTAGCGGGGGGGCCGACAGATACGCAGTATTTT.

This chain links TRBV20-1 with TRBJ2-1; D is unresolved. In germline, CDR1 is DFQATT, CDR2 SNEGSKA (reference sequence). The CDR3 runs 15 residues. V was trimmed by 0 bases and J by 0 bases, leaving 9 bases between them. The CDR3 region is CSAREWDSSYNEQFF. The CDR3, as DNA: TGCAGTGCTAGAGAATGGGATAGCTCCTACAATGAGCAGTTCTTC.

The chain is built from TRBV4-1 and TRBJ1-2, with D possibly TRBD1 on 5 matching bases. V was clipped by 4 bases and J by 5 bases, with 20 bases between them. Germline CDR1 is MGHRA and CDR2 is YSYEKL. There are 16 residues in the CDR3. The CDR3 region is CASSPYSLAGGYGYTF. The CDR3 DNA reads as TGCGCCAGCAGCCCTTATTCTCTGGCGGGGGGGTATGGCTACACCTTC.

Written as DNA, the CDR3 is TGTGCCAGCTCTTGGGACCCCTCCTACGAGCAGTACGTC. This sequence encodes CASSWDPSYEQYV. This chain links TRBV28 with TRBJ2-7; D assignment may be TRBD1 or TRBD2 (5 bases each). Germline values: CDR1 MDHEN, CDR2 SYDVKM. Trimming pared 8 bases from V and 0 bases from J, leaving 11 bases between. The CDR3 length is 13 residues.

This clonotype showed up just a few times. Written as DNA, the CDR3 is TGTGCCAGCAGCTTACAACTAGCGGGGTCCTACAATGAGCAGTTCTTC. Amino acids: CASSLQLAGSYNEQFF. The V call is TRBV7-3, the J call TRBJ2-1; 10 bases are shared with TRBD2. Germline V gene data show CDR1 as SGHTA and CDR2 as FQGTGA. V trimming: 2 bases; J trimming: 1 base; junction bases outside the gene matches: 2. The CDR3 is 16 amino acids.

The CDR3 DNA follows: TGTGCCAGCAGCTTGGACAGGGGGCGGAGCACTGAAGCTTTCTTT. It translates to CASSLDRGRSTEAFF. This chain links TRBV5-4 with TRBJ1-1; TRBD1 aligns across 9 bases. Trimming at V came to 0 bases and at J to 4 bases, leaving 4 bases not matched to a gene. This CDR3 has 15 residues. The germline gives CDR1 SGHNT, CDR2 YYREEE (reference sequence).

This chain links TRBV7-9 with TRBJ1-4; D is undetermined. V was clipped by 4 bases and J by 7 bases, with 25 bases between them. The CDR3 is 18 residues long. Germline V gene data show CDR1 as SEHNR and CDR2 as FQNEAQ (reference sequence). CDR3 loop: CASSSVWSPRPIGEKLFF. The CDR3 coding sequence is TGTGCCAGCAGCTCGGTCTGGTCCCCAAGGCCGATTGGTGAAAAACTGTTTTTT. The variable domain in full, with the rest retrieved from reference TRBV7-9 and TRBJ1-4, is DTGVSQNPRHKITKRGQNVTFRCDPISEHNRLYWYRQTLGQGPEFLTYFQNEAQLEKSRLLSDRFSAERPKGSFSTLEIQRTEQGDSAMYLCASSSVWSPRPIGEKLFFGSGTQLSVL.

This clonotype was counted at least ten times. The genes are TRBV7-8 and TRBJ2-2; TRBD1 is a possible D gene (6 bases). The CDR3 length is 17 residues. The germline V and J ends were trimmed by 1 base and 4 bases, with 16 bases remaining between them. Germline V gene data show CDR1 as SGHVS and CDR2 as FQNEAQ. The DNA of the CDR3 is TGTGCCAGCAGCTTAGAGAACAGGGTGATGAGCACCGGGGAGCTGTTTTTT. This encodes CASSLENRVMSTGELFF.

The rearrangement joins TRBV2 to TRBJ2-3, with 8 bases aligning to TRBD2. After removal of 8 bases from V and 7 bases from J, the junction contained 8 bases not matched to a gene. The CDR3 is 13 amino acids. Germline V CDR1 and CDR2: SNHLY, FYNNEI. Here the CDR3 reads CASRAGAPNTQYF. Here the CDR3 DNA reads TGTGCCAGCCGAGCGGGGGCCCCTAATACGCAGTATTTT.

The chain employs TRBV27 and TRBJ2-1; 13 bases agree with TRBD2. CDR3 length: 19 residues. CDR1 and CDR2 from the germline V gene are MNHEY and SMNVEV (reference sequence). The ends lost 7 bases at V and 0 bases at J; junction bases unmatched: 12. The CDR3 nucleotides read TGTGCCAGCATGGGGTATGGACTAGCGGGGGACCTCTCCTACAATGAGCAGTTCTTC. It encodes CASMGYGLAGDLSYNEQFF.

This clonotype was counted ten times or more. This chain links TRBV7-6 with TRBJ2-3; D unclear. V lost 2 bases and J lost 0, with 9 bases in between. Germline values: CDR1 SGHVS, CDR2 FNYEAQ. The CDR3 consists of 15 residues. The DNA of the CDR3 is TGTGCCAGCAGCTTATCAAGACTTAGCACAGATACGCAGTATTTT. This gives the protein CASSLSRLSTDTQYF.

About this clonotype itself: Being one base from a much bigger clone, this may be a read error. The J gene is TRBJ2-5, the V gene TRBV7-9; either TRBD1 or TRBD2 may supply D (6 bases each). The length of the CDR3 is 15 residues. Germline assignment: CDR1 SEHNR and CDR2 FQNEAQ (reference sequence). The CDR3 region is CVSSLVRGPQETQYF. CDR3 nucleotide sequence: TGTGTCAGCAGCTTAGTCCGGGGGCCACAAGAGACCCAGTACTTC.

In its sample, this clonotype was seen a few times. The chain employs TRBV19 and TRBJ1-1; D not resolved. Per the germline V gene, CDR1 is LNHDA and CDR2 is SQIVND (reference sequence). The CDR3 is 14 amino acids. The V and J ends lost 1 base and 0 bases respectively, with 6 bases between them. The CDR3 loop reads CASSIGHLNTEAFF. The CDR3 nucleotides read TGTGCCAGTAGTATAGGCCATTTGAACACTGAAGCTTTCTTT.

In this sample, this clonotype turned up a few times. The rearrangement uses TRBV29-1 and TRBJ1-2; D is unclear. This CDR3 is 13 amino acids long. CDR1 is SQVTM and CDR2 is ANQGSEA in the germline V gene. Trimming took off 5 bases at V and 8 bases at J, with 18 bases between the two ends. For the CDR3, the DNA is TGCAGCGTTTTTTTGGACGGGTTCCGAGGCTACACCTTC. It specifies CSVFLDGFRGYTF.

A single count supports this clonotype. The rearrangement uses TRBV7-3 and TRBJ1-2, with D maybe TRBD1 (5 bases). The CDR3 sequence is 14 residues long. The germline V gene encodes CDR1 SGHTA and CDR2 FQGTGA. Between the trimmed V and J ends, which lost 4 bases and 4 bases, there was a span of 13 bases. CDR3 sequence reads: CASSWTWDGYGYTF. DNA for the CDR3: TGTGCCAGCAGCTGGACATGGGATGGCTATGGCTACACCTTC.

V gene TRBV5-4 combines with J gene TRBJ2-3; D is perhaps TRBD1 (7 bases). The CDR3 has 15 residues. V lost 0 bases and J 6 bases, leaving 14 bases between the germline ends. Looked up from germline, CDR1 is SGHNT and CDR2 is YYREEE (reference sequence). CDR3 loop: CASSLGAGGKDTQYF. CDR3 nucleotide sequence: TGTGCCAGCAGCTTGGGGGCAGGGGGGAAGGATACGCAGTATTTT. The full variable domain, rest sourced from reference TRBV5-4 and TRBJ2-3, is ETGVTQSPTHLIKTRGQQVTLRCSSQSGHNTVSWYQQALGQGPQFIFQYYREEENGRGNFPPRFSGLQFPNYSSELNVNALELDDSALYLCASSLGAGGKDTQYFGPGTRLTVL.

The J gene is TRBJ2-1, the V gene TRBV7-9; 12 bases line up with TRBD1. This CDR3 contains 14 residues. The V gene's germline CDR1 is SEHNR and CDR2 FQNEAQ (reference sequence). V was pared by 4 bases and J by 9 bases, with 4 bases of the junction left unmatched. The CDR3 reads CASSWGQGAVEQFF. The CDR3 DNA sequence: TGTGCCAGCAGCTGGGGACAGGGGGCGGTTGAGCAGTTCTTC.

The gene calls are TRBV28 and TRBJ2-3; D remains ambiguous. From germline, CDR1 is MDHEN and CDR2 SYDVKM. The CDR3 spans 14 residues. The V gene lost 5 bases and the J gene lost 2 bases, with 11 bases spanning the gap. The CDR3 reads CASSPSAVTDTQYF. Here the CDR3 DNA reads TGTGCCAGCAGTCCCTCTGCGGTCACAGATACGCAGTATTTT.

Many counts were recorded for this clonotype. This sequence joins TRBV7-2 and TRBJ1-5, with D perhaps matching TRBD1 (6 bases). With 4 bases removed from V and 6 bases from J, the gap between germline ends came to 13 bases. The CDR3 is 14 amino acids. Looked up from germline, CDR1 is SGHTA and CDR2 is FQGNSA. CDR3 sequence reads: CASSSPGGGQPQHF. The CDR3 bases are TGTGCCAGCAGCTCCCCCGGGGGCGGTCAGCCCCAGCATTTT.

Details on this clonotype: A much larger clone lies one base from this, so it may be a read error. The chain combines TRBV6-1 with TRBJ2-7; tentatively, D is TRBD2 (5 bases). Germline loops: CDR1 MNHNS, CDR2 SASEGT. The V end lost 1 base, the J end lost 4 bases, and 5 bases lay between the germline ends. The CDR3 has 12 residues. The CDR3 DNA reads TGTGCCAGCAGTGAAGGCGGGTACGAGCAGTACGTC. This codes for CASSEGGYEQYV.

This clonotype occurred a few times. The V call is TRBV19, the J call TRBJ2-4, with D perhaps matching TRBD1 or TRBD2 (5 bases each). The CDR3 spans 16 residues. Germline V gene lookup returns CDR1 LNHDA and CDR2 SQIVND (reference sequence). V was trimmed by 5 bases and J by 0 bases, leaving 14 bases between them. The CDR3 nucleotides are TGTGCCAGTAGTGCCCTCCGGGGCCTAGCCAAAAACATTCAGTACTTC. Protein sequence: CASSALRGLAKNIQYF. Together with reference TRBV19 and TRBJ2-4, the CDR3 gives the full variable domain: DGGITQSPKYLFRKEGQNVTLSCEQNLNHDAMYWYRQDPGQGLRLIYYSQIVNDFQKGDIAEGYSVSREKKESFPLTVTSAQKNPTAFYLCASSALRGLAKNIQYFGAGTRLSVL.

This clonotype appeared a single time. J is TRBJ1-4 and V is TRBV27, with a possible D match to TRBD1 (6 bases). V gave up 3 bases and J gave up 11 bases, with 16 bases separating them. CDR1 is MNHEY and CDR2 is SMNVEV in the germline V gene (reference sequence). This CDR3 has 14 residues. CDR3 loop: CASSLGGRGGKLFF. The CDR3 DNA is TGTGCCAGCAGTTTGGGGGGCAGGGGAGGCAAACTGTTTTTT.

This clonotype was found many times. The CDR3 sequence is CASSDQDRGWDQPQHF. CDR3 DNA: TGTGCCAGCAGCGACCAGGACAGGGGTTGGGATCAGCCCCAGCATTTT. This chain connects TRBV7-6 to TRBJ1-5; 9 bases align to TRBD1. V gave up 5 bases and J gave up 5 bases; unmatched junction bases: 10. CDR1 and CDR2 from the germline V gene are SGHVS and FNYEAQ. The CDR3 is made up of 16 amino acids.

The rearrangement joins TRBV6-6 to TRBJ1-1; D might be TRBD1 (5 bases). The germline V gene encodes CDR1 MNHNY and CDR2 SVGAGI (reference sequence). Deletions cut 3 bases from V and 1 base from J, with 12 bases between. The CDR3 spans 15 residues. The CDR3: CASSYWTTKNTEAFF. The CDR3 DNA reads as TGTGCCAGCAGTTATTGGACAACCAAGAACACTGAAGCTTTCTTT.

This clonotype was detected ten times or more. The genes are TRBV20-1 and TRBJ1-2; D not resolved. V lost 5 bases and J 3 bases, leaving 10 bases between the germline ends. Germline V CDR1 and CDR2: DFQATT, SNEGSKA (reference sequence). The CDR3 covers 12 residues. The CDR3 bases are TGCAGTGCTTGGACCGGGTACTATGGCTACACCTTC. This encodes CSAWTGYYGYTF.

This clonotype was counted only a few times. V is TRBV5-8 and J is TRBJ2-1; 9 nucleotides line up with TRBD2. Germline lookup yields CDR1 SGHTS and CDR2 YDEGEE. V shed 2 bases, J shed 7 bases, and the junction held 7 bases outside the gene matches. This CDR3 has 15 amino acids. In nucleotides, the CDR3 is TGTGCCAGCAGCTTTAGCGATAGCGGGGGTAATGAGCAGTTCTTC. This gives the protein CASSFSDSGGNEQFF. Combining the CDR3 with reference TRBV5-8 and TRBJ2-1 gives the whole variable domain EAGVTQSPTHLIKTRGQQATLRCSPISGHTSVYWYQQALGLGLQFLLWYDEGEERNRGNFPPRFSGRQFPNYSSELNVNALELEDSALYLCASSFSDSGGNEQFFGPGTRLTVL.